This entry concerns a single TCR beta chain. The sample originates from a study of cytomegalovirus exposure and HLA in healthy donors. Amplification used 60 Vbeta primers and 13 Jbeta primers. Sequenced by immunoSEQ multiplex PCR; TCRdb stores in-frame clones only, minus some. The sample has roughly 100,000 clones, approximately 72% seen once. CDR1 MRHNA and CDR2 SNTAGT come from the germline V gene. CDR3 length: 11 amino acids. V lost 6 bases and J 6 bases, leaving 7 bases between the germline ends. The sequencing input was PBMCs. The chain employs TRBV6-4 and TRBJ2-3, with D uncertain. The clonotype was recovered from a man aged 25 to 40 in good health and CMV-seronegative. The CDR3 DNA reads TGTGCCAGCAGCTCAGGTGATACGCAGTATTTT. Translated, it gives CASSSGDTQYF.